The 27 T cell receptor beta chains listed next were all sequenced from one sample in a study of cytomegalovirus exposure and HLA in healthy donors (dated by TCRdb to 2017 to 2019). The library was built by means of the immunoSEQ multiplex PCR assay. For the multiplex PCR, a mixture combining 60 forward primers for TCR Vbeta segments and 13 reverse primers for TCR Jbeta segments was used. Entries here come from immuneACCESS through TCRdb and include only in-frame sequences with V and J called. Some clones fail to appear in such tables; in the studies checked, an unresolved V gene covers under half of the shortfall, and the cause of the remainder is unknown. Present in this sample are approximately 100,000 clones, roughly 82% of which were seen just once. The top ten clonotypes cover roughly a tenth of the sample. Source material: PBMCs. These receptors were collected from a middle-aged man in good health and CMV-seronegative.

J is TRBJ2-7 and V is TRBV28, with TRBD1 matching 10 bases. Germline loops: CDR1 MDHEN, CDR2 SYDVKM. Losses at the gene ends were 6 bases for V and 8 bases for J; bases not matched to a gene: 10. The CDR3 length is 14 residues. The CDR3 region is CASRLPGQGSKQYF. CDR3 coding DNA: TGTGCCAGCAGACTCCCGGGACAGGGGAGCAAGCAGTACTTC.

This sequence joins TRBV6-5 and TRBJ1-1; TRBD1 matches at 8 bases. With V trimmed by 6 bases and J by 6 bases, 6 bases remained unmatched. Germline V gene lookup returns CDR1 MNHEY and CDR2 SVGAGI. The CDR3 runs to 13 residues. CDR3 nucleotide sequence: TGTGCCAGCAGGCAGGCACAGGGGGCTGAAGCTTTCTTT. Amino acid sequence: CASRQAQGAEAFF.

V usage is TRBV28 and J usage is TRBJ1-2; 7 bases map to TRBD1. Trimming removed 4 bases from V and 4 bases from J; junction bases left unmatched: 15. Per germline, CDR1 MDHEN and CDR2 SYDVKM. The CDR3 is 17 residues long. The CDR3 DNA is TGTGCCAGCAGTTCCTACCGGTCCCGGGACAGAGCCTATGGCTACACCTTC. It yields the protein CASSSYRSRDRAYGYTF.

This clone was counted once. CDR3 nucleotide sequence: TGTGCCAGCGGAACAGGGATGCAGGATTATGAAAAACTGTTTTTT. This gives the protein CASGTGMQDYEKLFF. This sequence joins TRBV2 and TRBJ1-4; weak D call: TRBD1 (6 bases). Per the germline V gene, CDR1 is SNHLY and CDR2 is FYNNEI. V dropped 8 bases and J dropped 6 bases, with 19 bases sitting between them. The CDR3 contains 15 residues.

The chain has TRBV6-1 and TRBJ1-1, with a possible D match to TRBD1 (6 bases). Germline V gives CDR1 MNHNS, CDR2 SASEGT. This CDR3 spans 14 amino acids. V was pared by 6 bases and J by 4 bases, with 15 bases between. CDR3 sequence: CASSPLGASTEAFF. CDR3 in DNA: TGTGCCAGCAGCCCGCTGGGGGCTAGCACTGAAGCTTTCTTT.

The chain uses TRBV6-6 and TRBJ1-2; D is ambiguous. V dropped 2 bases and J dropped 8 bases, with 12 bases sitting between them. Germline lookup yields CDR1 MNHNY and CDR2 SVGAGI (reference sequence). There are 13 residues in the CDR3. The CDR3 DNA reads TGTGCCAGCAGTTACGGGGAAGCGGGAGGCTACACCTTC. This sequence encodes CASSYGEAGGYTF.

This chain joins TRBV6-7 and TRBJ2-1; 11 bases line up with TRBD2. TRBV6-7 is an open reading frame, and its role is uncertain. The J segment lost 6 bases and the V segment lost 2 bases, leaving 3 bases of the junction unmatched. The CDR3 is made up of 15 amino acids. DNA for the CDR3: TGTGCCAGCAGTTACCCCGGACTAGCGGGCAATGAGCAGTTCTTC. Encoded protein: CASSYPGLAGNEQFF.

The chain recombines TRBV30 with TRBJ2-1, with 8 bases identical to TRBD2. Germline CDR1 is GTSNPN and CDR2 is SVGIG (reference sequence). The CDR3 extends over 17 amino acids. The J segment lost 6 bases and the V segment lost 1 base, leaving 14 bases of the junction unmatched. The CDR3 DNA follows: TGTGCCTGGAGTGGAGGTAGCGGGATTGGGCGTGGCAATGAGCAGTTCTTC. It encodes CAWSGGSGIGRGNEQFF.

V gene TRBV28 combines with J gene TRBJ1-6; possible D gene TRBD1, 6 bases. Germline V gene sequence: CDR1 MDHEN, CDR2 SYDVKM. V was cut by 5 bases and J by 5 bases, with 13 bases left in between. The CDR3 spans 15 residues. The CDR3 protein is CASSPEQGNNSPLHF. CDR3 DNA sequence: TGTGCCAGCAGTCCGGAGCAGGGGAATAATTCACCCCTCCACTTT. Together with reference TRBV28 and TRBJ1-6, the CDR3 gives the full variable domain: DVKVTQSSRYLVKRTGEKVFLECVQDMDHENMFWYRQDPGLGLRLIYFSYDVKMKEKGDIPEGYSVSREKKERFSLILESASTNQTSMYLCASSPEQGNNSPLHFGNGTRLTVT.

The chain couples TRBV19 to TRBJ1-6; a possible D gene is TRBD1 (6 bases). The CDR3 loop spans 14 amino acids. CDR1 and CDR2 (germline): LNHDA, SQIVND (reference sequence). Trimming stripped 7 bases from V and 6 bases from J, with 13 bases between. The CDR3 reads CASKTGTFNSPLHF. For the CDR3, the DNA is TGTGCCAGTAAGACAGGAACTTTTAATTCACCCCTCCACTTT.

The chain links TRBV30 to TRBJ2-7; weak D call: TRBD2 (6 bases). The V end lost 7 bases, the J end lost 5 bases, and 15 bases lay between the germline ends. Looked up from germline, CDR1 is GTSNPN and CDR2 is SVGIG (reference sequence). CDR3 size: 12 residues. CDR3 sequence reads: CASRTRENEQYF. CDR3 bases: TGTGCCTCACGGACCCGGGAGAACGAGCAGTACTTC.

The rearrangement uses TRBV30 and TRBJ2-1, with 11 bases lining up with TRBD2. Germline V gives CDR1 GTSNPN, CDR2 SVGIG (reference sequence). CDR3 length: 16 amino acids. The junction had 7 bases not matched to a gene; V was cut back by 0 bases and J by 6 bases. The CDR3 protein is CAWSVLVAGGPNEQFF. For the CDR3, the DNA is TGTGCCTGGAGTGTACTGGTAGCGGGAGGGCCCAATGAGCAGTTCTTC.

The chain employs TRBV6-5 and TRBJ2-2; 8 bases line up with TRBD2. The CDR3 is 16 residues long. The trim removed 4 bases at V and 1 base at J, leaving 5 bases unmatched. Germline V CDR1 and CDR2: MNHEY, SVGAGI. DNA of the CDR3: TGTGCCAGCAGTTTGAGCGGGAGTGTGAACACCGGGGAGCTGTTTTTT. Amino acid sequence: CASSLSGSVNTGELFF.

V is TRBV10-3 and J is TRBJ2-7, with 8 bases aligning to TRBD1. CDR1 is ENHRY, CDR2 SYGVKD, per germline. The CDR3 covers 17 residues. J lost 4 bases, V lost 0 bases, and 11 bases had no gene match. CDR3 coding DNA: TGTGCCATCAGTGAGTCGGGCAGGGGGCTAGTGGGGTACGAGCAGTACTTC. This gives the protein CAISESGRGLVGYEQYF.

This clone showed up just a few times. The chain carries TRBV7-2 and TRBJ1-1, with 8 bases that match TRBD1. The CDR3 loop spans 13 amino acids. CDR1 and CDR2 (germline): SGHTA, FQGNSA. Trimming at V came to 5 bases and at J to 11 bases, leaving 10 bases not matched to a gene. The CDR3 loop reads CASSARQGMAAFF. The CDR3 DNA sequence: TGTGCCAGCAGCGCTAGACAGGGGATGGCGGCTTTCTTT.

This clone was found a few times. The chain is built from TRBV9 and TRBJ2-7, with D tentatively TRBD2 (6 bases). With 3 bases removed from V and 1 base from J, the gap between germline ends came to 14 bases. From germline, CDR1 is SGDLS and CDR2 YYNGEE. CDR3 length: 15 amino acids. CDR3 in amino acids: CASSGGPDYSYEQYF. The CDR3 DNA reads TGTGCCAGCAGCGGTGGCCCGGACTATTCCTACGAGCAGTACTTC. The variable domain in full, completed from reference TRBV9 and TRBJ2-7, reads DSGVTQTPKHLITATGQRVTLRCSPRSGDLSVYWYQQSLDQGLQFLIQYYNGEERAKGNILERFSAQQFPDLHSELNLSSLELGDSALYFCASSGGPDYSYEQYFGPGTRLTVT.

By frequency in the sample, this clone is medium-sized. The chain joins TRBV4-1 to TRBJ2-1; TRBD2 matches at 7 bases. Germline CDR1 reads MGHRA; CDR2 reads YSYEKL. The CDR3 consists of 18 residues. V gave up 3 bases and J gave up 5 bases; unmatched junction bases: 16. The CDR3 loop reads CASSHGGMASGLHNEQFF. The CDR3 DNA follows: TGCGCCAGCAGCCATGGTGGGATGGCTAGCGGACTCCACAATGAGCAGTTCTTC.

This sequence joins TRBV5-1 and TRBJ2-7; 12 bases are shared with TRBD2. CDR3 size: 17 residues. Unmatched junction bases numbered 9, after V lost 0 bases and J lost 5 bases. Germline CDR1 and CDR2: SGHRS and YFSETQ. DNA for the CDR3: TGCGCCAGCAGCTTGGAGGCTAGCGGGGGGGCCTTAAACGAGCAGTACTTC. Amino acid sequence: CASSLEASGGALNEQYF.

The chain joins TRBV4-2 to TRBJ1-1; 11 bases agree with TRBD1. J was trimmed by 5 bases and V by 5 bases; bases with no gene match: 4. From germline, CDR1 is LGHNA and CDR2 YNFKEQ. The CDR3 runs to 14 residues. The CDR3 protein is CASSEGQGGTEAFF. The CDR3, as DNA: TGTGCCAGCAGCGAGGGACAGGGGGGGACTGAAGCTTTCTTT.

This clone was recorded once. The V call is TRBV19, the J call TRBJ2-3; 12 bases fit TRBD2. The junction had 2 bases not matched to a gene; V was cut back by 7 bases and J by 3 bases. The CDR3 spans 14 residues. The germline gives CDR1 LNHDA, CDR2 SQIVND (reference sequence). CDR3 amino acids: CASNGLAGTDTQYF. CDR3 nucleotide sequence: TGTGCCAGTAACGGACTAGCGGGAACAGATACGCAGTATTTT.

The rearrangement links TRBV7-9 to TRBJ2-7, with 10 bases that match TRBD1. With V trimmed by 5 bases and J by 2 bases, 6 bases remained unmatched. CDR3 length: 15 amino acids. Germline V lookup: CDR1 SEHNR, CDR2 FQNEAQ (reference sequence). The CDR3 region is CASSPRDRGAYEQYF. The CDR3 nucleotides read TGTGCCAGCAGCCCCCGGGACAGGGGAGCCTACGAGCAGTACTTC.

The count of this clone is one. The chain joins TRBV5-8 to TRBJ1-4, with 12 bases identical to TRBD1. Germline assignment: CDR1 SGHTS and CDR2 YDEGEE. The CDR3 totals 14 residues. The V gene end was trimmed by 4 bases and the J gene end by 10 bases; junction bases not matched to a gene: 5. CDR3 coding DNA: TGTGCCAGCAGCCGGGGGACAGGGGGCGGAAAACTGTTTTTT. Residues: CASSRGTGGGKLFF.

This chain links TRBV30 with TRBJ1-2, with TRBD1 matching 7 bases. Unmatched junction bases numbered 13, after V lost 7 bases and J lost 2 bases. This CDR3 is built from 15 residues. Germline V gives CDR1 GTSNPN, CDR2 SVGIG (reference sequence). DNA for the CDR3: TGTGCCTACCCGACAGGGCGGGAAACGAACTATGGCTACACCTTC. As protein: CAYPTGRETNYGYTF.

The V and J genes are TRBV30 and TRBJ1-3; D gene uncertain. The CDR3 runs to 16 residues. Germline CDR1 is GTSNPN and CDR2 is SVGIG (reference sequence). Trimming pared 0 bases from V and 0 bases from J, leaving 12 bases between. CDR3 DNA sequence: TGTGCCTGGAGTGTGGAGGCTACAAACTCTGGAAACACCATATATTTT. Its protein is CAWSVEATNSGNTIYF.

CDR3 sequence reads: CASSLLRGNQPQHF. The CDR3 DNA is TGTGCCAGCAGCTTACTCCGGGGCAATCAGCCCCAGCATTTT. The J gene is TRBJ1-5, the V gene TRBV5-6; D is uncertain. Germline V lookup: CDR1 SGHDT, CDR2 YYEEEE. V was shortened by 2 bases and J by 2 bases, with 8 bases between the two germline ends. The CDR3 is 14 residues long.

The chain combines TRBV30 with TRBJ2-2, with unresolved D. Deletions cut 3 bases from V and 1 base from J, with 6 bases between. The CDR3 covers 13 residues. CDR1 and CDR2 from the germline V gene are GTSNPN and SVGIG (reference sequence). The CDR3 DNA follows: TGTGCCTGGAGGAAGCAGAACACCGGGGAGCTGTTTTTT. Protein sequence: CAWRKQNTGELFF.

This clone was observed a single time. J is TRBJ2-1 and V is TRBV2; the D is unclear. The V end was cut by 6 bases, the J end by 9 bases, with 12 bases between. CDR1 is SNHLY, CDR2 FYNNEI, per germline. This CDR3 region has 12 residues. CDR3 DNA sequence: TGTGCCAGCAGCCTAAAGACGGGTGAGCAGTTCTTC. It specifies CASSLKTGEQFF.